The table lists the clone carrying this TCR beta chain with many counts. Its antigen is unknown. The data were taken from a study of human T cells and chemical hapten exposure. About the study: Per-sample TCR yield variability stemmed mainly from small pooled library volume differences.

General observations from the study: Those TCRs sitting above 1 in 1000 frequency stayed the same with DPC sensitization. In the PT1 data, expanded TCR counts showed a positive correlation with patch test score.

Individual cDNA molecules had unique molecular identifiers attached to them by the library. In TCRdb, the RACE reads were re-called with MiXCR into one record per CDR3 protein. The table has over 30,000 distinct CDR3 sequences, more than 8% seen once. After removal of 6 bases from V and 2 bases from J, the junction contained 5 bases not matched to a gene. From germline, CDR1 is LNHDA and CDR2 SQIVND (reference sequence). The length of the CDR3 is 14 residues. Time point denoted: patch test 3, about 24 weeks after DPC sensitization. Described treatment: therapeutic diphenylcyclopropenone sensitization with weekly scalp DPC. The study extracted total RNA from unfractionated whole blood.

The clonotype originates from a man over 45 with alopecia areata. Some clones in this sample may be carry-over from other donors' samples. The input for sequencing was whole blood, taken in connection with sensitization to the hapten diphenylcyclopropenone (DPC). This rearrangement joins TRBV19 to TRBJ2-7; 9 nucleotides agree with TRBD2. CDR3 DNA: TGTGCCAGTAGCTCTAGCGGGACCACCTACGAGCAGTACTTC. Translation gives CASSSSGTTYEQYF. The variable domain in full, completed from reference TRBV19 and TRBJ2-7, reads DGGITQSPKYLFRKEGQNVTLSCEQNLNHDAMYWYRQDPGQGLRLIYYSQIVNDFQKGDIAEGYSVSREKKESFPLTVTSAQKNPTAFYLCASSSSGTTYEQYFGPGTRLTVT.